The clone carrying this T cell receptor (beta chain) showed up just once. Per the original methods: Nucleated cell number was recorded as an estimate derived from reference gene primer amplification. The method was immunoSEQ multiplex PCR; TCRdb's version includes in-frame clones alone and lacks a portion of them. Clonal size and the V and J genes are those of that table, whereas D and trimming came from the DNA. The sample holds fewer than 200,000 clones, about 88% seen once. The germline gives CDR1 LNHDA, CDR2 SQIVND (reference sequence). Trimming took 4 bases from V and 1 from J, leaving 7 bases between them. The CDR3 is 13 residues long. The data stem from a study of blood T cell repertoires in COVID-19. Study context: Whether acute or convalescent, the COVID-19 samples came from the United States, Italy and Spain. From T cells, B-cell-depleted T cells, or PBMCs came the material, which was cDNA or gDNA.

Source material: peripheral blood. The clonotype was recovered from a man in his sixties with acute or convalescent COVID-19. The rearrangement joins TRBV19 to TRBJ1-1; D call uncertain. CDR3 amino acids: CASSNGRNTEAFF. The CDR3 DNA reads TGTGCCAGTAGTAACGGGAGGAACACTGAAGCTTTCTTT. Using reference TRBV19 and TRBJ1-1 for the parts outside the CDR3, the full variable domain is DGGITQSPKYLFRKEGQNVTLSCEQNLNHDAMYWYRQDPGQGLRLIYYSQIVNDFQKGDIAEGYSVSREKKESFPLTVTSAQKNPTAFYLCASSNGRNTEAFFGQGTRLTVV.